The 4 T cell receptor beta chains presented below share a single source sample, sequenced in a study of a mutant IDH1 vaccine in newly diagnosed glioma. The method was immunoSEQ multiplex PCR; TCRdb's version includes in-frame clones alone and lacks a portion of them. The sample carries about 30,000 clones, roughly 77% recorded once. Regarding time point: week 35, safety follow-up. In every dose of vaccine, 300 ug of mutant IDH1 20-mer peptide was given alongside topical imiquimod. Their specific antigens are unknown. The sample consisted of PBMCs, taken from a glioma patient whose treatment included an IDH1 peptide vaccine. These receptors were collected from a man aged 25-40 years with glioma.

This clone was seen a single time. This CDR3 reads CASSYTSGFQETQYF. CDR3 DNA sequence: TGTGCCAGCAGTTACACTAGCGGATTCCAAGAGACCCAGTACTTC. The rearrangement links TRBV6-5 to TRBJ2-5; 8 bases are a match to TRBD2. Germline values: CDR1 MNHEY, CDR2 SVGAGI. Trimming cost V 2 bases and J 1 base; bases outside gene matches: 3. The CDR3 totals 15 residues.

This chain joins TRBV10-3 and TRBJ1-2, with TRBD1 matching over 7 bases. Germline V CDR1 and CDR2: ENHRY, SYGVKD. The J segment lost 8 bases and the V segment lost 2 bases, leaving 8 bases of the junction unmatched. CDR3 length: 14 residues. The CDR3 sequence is CAISEPRDRWGYTF. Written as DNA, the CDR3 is TGTGCCATCAGTGAGCCCAGGGACAGATGGGGCTACACCTTC.

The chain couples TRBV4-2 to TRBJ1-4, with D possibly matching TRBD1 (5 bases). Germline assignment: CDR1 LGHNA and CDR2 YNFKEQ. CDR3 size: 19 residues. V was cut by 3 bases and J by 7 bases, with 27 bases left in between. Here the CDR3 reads CASSQTVIAPLALGEKLFF. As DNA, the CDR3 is TGTGCCAGCAGCCAGACAGTAATAGCCCCTCTAGCCCTCGGTGAAAAACTGTTTTTT.

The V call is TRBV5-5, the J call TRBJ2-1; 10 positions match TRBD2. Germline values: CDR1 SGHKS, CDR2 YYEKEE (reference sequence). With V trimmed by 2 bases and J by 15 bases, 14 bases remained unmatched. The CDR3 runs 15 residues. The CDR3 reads CASSFFSGRPSQRFF. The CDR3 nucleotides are TGTGCCAGCAGCTTTTTTAGCGGGAGGCCCTCGCAGCGGTTCTTC.